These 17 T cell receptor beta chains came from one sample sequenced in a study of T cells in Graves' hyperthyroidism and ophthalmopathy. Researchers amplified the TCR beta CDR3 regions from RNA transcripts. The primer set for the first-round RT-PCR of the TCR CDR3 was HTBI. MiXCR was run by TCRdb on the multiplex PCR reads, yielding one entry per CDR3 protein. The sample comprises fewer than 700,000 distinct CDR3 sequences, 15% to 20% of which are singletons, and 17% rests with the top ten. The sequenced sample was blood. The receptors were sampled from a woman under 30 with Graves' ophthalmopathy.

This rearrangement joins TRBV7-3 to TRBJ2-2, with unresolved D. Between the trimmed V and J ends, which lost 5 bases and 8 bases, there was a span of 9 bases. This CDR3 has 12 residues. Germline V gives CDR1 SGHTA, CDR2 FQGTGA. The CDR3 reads CASSVDMGELFF. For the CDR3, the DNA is TGTGCCAGCAGCGTCGATATGGGGGAGCTGTTTTTT.

CDR3 DNA: TGTGCCAGCAGTCCCCGGGAGGAGAGGAGCAATCAGCCCCAGCATTTT. The encoded protein is CASSPREERSNQPQHF. V usage is TRBV28 and J usage is TRBJ1-5; D unclear. Between the trimmed V and J ends, which lost 5 bases and 1 base, there was a span of 15 bases. CDR1 is MDHEN and CDR2 is SYDVKM in the germline V gene. The CDR3 consists of 16 residues.

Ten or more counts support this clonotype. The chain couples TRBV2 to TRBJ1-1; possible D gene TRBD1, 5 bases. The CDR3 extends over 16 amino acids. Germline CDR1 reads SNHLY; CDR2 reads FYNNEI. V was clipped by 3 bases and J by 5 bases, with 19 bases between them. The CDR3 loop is CASSDGDQRPKTEAFF. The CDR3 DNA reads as TGTGCCAGCAGTGATGGGGACCAGCGCCCAAAGACTGAAGCTTTCTTT.

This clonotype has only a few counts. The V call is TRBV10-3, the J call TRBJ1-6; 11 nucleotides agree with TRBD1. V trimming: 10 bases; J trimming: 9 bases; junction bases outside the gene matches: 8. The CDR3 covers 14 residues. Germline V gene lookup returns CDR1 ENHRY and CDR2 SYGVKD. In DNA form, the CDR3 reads TGTGCCACCCAGGACAGGGGGCTCAGTTCACCCCTCCACTTT. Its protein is CATQDRGLSSPLHF.

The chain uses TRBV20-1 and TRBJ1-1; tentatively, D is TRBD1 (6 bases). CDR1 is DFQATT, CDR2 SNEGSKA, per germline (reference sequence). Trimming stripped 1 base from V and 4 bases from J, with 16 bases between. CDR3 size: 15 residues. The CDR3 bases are TGCAGTGCTAGAGCCGGGACAACATTGAGCACTGAAGCTTTCTTT. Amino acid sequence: CSARAGTTLSTEAFF.

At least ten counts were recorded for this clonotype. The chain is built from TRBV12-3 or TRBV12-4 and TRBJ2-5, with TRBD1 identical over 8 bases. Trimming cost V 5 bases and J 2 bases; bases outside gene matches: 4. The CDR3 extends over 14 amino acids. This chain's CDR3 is CASSPGQVQETQYF. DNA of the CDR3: TGTGCCAGCAGTCCGGGACAGGTACAAGAGACCCAGTACTTC.

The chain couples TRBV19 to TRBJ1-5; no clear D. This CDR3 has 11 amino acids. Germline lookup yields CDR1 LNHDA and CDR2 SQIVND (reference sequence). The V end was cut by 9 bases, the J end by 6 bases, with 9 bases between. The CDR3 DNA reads TGTGCCAGCGGTGACGGTCAGCCCCAGCATTTT. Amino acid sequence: CASGDGQPQHF.

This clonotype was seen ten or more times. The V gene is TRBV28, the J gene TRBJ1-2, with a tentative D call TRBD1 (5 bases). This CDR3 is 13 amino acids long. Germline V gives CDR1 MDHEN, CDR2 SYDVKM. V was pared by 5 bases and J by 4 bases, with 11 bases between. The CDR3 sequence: CASSARDLYGYTF. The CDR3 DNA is TGTGCCAGCAGTGCCCGGGACCTCTATGGCTACACCTTC.

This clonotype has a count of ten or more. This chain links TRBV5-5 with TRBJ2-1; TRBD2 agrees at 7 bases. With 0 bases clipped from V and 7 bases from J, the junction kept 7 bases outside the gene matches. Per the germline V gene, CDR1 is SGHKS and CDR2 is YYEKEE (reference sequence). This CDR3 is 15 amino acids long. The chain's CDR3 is CASSLGTAGKNEQFF. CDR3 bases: TGTGCCAGCAGCTTGGGTACAGCGGGAAAGAATGAGCAGTTCTTC.

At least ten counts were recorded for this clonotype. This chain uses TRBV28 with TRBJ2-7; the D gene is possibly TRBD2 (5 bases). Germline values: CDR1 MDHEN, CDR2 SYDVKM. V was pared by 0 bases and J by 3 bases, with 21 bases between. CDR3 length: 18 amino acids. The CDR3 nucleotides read TGTGCCAGCAGTTTATGGATCTCCGTCGGGGAGAGGGACTACGAGCAGTACTTC. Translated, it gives CASSLWISVGERDYEQYF.

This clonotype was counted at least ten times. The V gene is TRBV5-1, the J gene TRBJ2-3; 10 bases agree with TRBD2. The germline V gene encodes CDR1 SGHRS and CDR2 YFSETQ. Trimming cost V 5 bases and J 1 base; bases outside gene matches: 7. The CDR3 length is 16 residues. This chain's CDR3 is CASRLAGGRRTDTQYF. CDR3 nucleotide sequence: TGCGCCAGCAGATTAGCGGGAGGCCGTCGCACAGATACGCAGTATTTT.

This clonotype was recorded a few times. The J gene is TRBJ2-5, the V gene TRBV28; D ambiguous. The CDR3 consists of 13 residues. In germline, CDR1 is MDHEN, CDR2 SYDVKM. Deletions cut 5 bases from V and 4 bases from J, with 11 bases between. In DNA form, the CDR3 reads TGTGCCAGCAGTATTACAGTGAGAGAGACCCAGTACTTC. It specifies CASSITVRETQYF.

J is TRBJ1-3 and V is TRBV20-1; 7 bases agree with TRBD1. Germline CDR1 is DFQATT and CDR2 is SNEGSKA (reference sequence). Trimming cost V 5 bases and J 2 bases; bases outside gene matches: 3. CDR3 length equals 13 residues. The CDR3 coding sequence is TGCAGTGCTGCACAGGGGACTGGAAACACCATATATTTT. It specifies CSAAQGTGNTIYF.

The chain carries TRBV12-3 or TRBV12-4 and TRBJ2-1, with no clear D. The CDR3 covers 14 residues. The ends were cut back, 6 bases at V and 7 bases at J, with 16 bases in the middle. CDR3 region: CASSPGRWRNEQFF. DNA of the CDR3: TGTGCCAGCAGCCCAGGTAGGTGGCGGAATGAGCAGTTCTTC.

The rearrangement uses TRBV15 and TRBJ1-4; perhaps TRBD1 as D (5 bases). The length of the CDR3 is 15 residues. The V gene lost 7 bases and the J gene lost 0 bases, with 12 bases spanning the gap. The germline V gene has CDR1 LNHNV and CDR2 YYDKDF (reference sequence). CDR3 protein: CATMNGGATNEKLFF. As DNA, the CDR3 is TGTGCCACCATGAACGGGGGAGCAACTAATGAAAAACTGTTTTTT.

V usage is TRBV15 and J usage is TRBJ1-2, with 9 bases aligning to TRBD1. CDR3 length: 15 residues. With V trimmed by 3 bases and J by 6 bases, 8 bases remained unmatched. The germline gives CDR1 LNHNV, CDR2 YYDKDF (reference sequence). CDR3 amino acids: CATSSHGTGSNGYTF. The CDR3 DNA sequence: TGTGCCACCAGCAGTCACGGGACAGGGTCTAATGGCTACACCTTC.

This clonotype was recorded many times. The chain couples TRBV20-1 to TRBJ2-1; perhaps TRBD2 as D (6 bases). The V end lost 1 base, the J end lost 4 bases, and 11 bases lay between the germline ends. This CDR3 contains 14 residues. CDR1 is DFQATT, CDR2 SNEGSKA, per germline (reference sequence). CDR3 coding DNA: TGCAGTGCTAGAGCGCTAGCGCCTTACAATGAGCAGTTCTTC. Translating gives CSARALAPYNEQFF.